These 28 T cell receptor beta chains share one sample of origin, sequenced in a study of cytomegalovirus exposure and HLA in healthy donors. The PCR used 60 Vbeta and 13 Jbeta primers. Assay: immunoSEQ multiplex PCR; the TCRdb copy retains only in-frame clones and omits some. The repertoire holds roughly 160,000 clones, with less than 80% as singletons. Sequenced input: PBMCs. The receptors here all came from a man aged 35 to 55 in good health and CMV-seronegative.

On this clone itself: In the same sample, other DNA sequences code for this CDR3. The V call is TRBV5-1, the J call TRBJ2-7; D remains unclear. Trimming pared 4 bases from V and 5 bases from J, leaving 19 bases between. The germline V gene has CDR1 SGHRS and CDR2 YFSETQ. The CDR3 extends over 15 amino acids. The CDR3 DNA follows: TGCGCCAGCAGCCCATATACCCTGCTGCTAGACGAGCAGTACTTC. Amino acid sequence: CASSPYTLLLDEQYF.

This clone was detected only a few times. The chain links TRBV2 to TRBJ2-1, with a possible D match to TRBD2 (5 bases). The V gene's germline CDR1 is SNHLY and CDR2 FYNNEI. The CDR3 totals 14 residues. The ends were cut back, 6 bases at V and 4 bases at J, with 13 bases in the middle. In nucleotides, the CDR3 is TGTGCCAGCAGCCTAGAGGGTGGATACAATGAGCAGTTCTTC. Amino acids: CASSLEGGYNEQFF.

The chain has TRBV7-9 and TRBJ2-1, with D possibly TRBD1 on 6 matching bases. Germline-derived CDR1 and CDR2 are SEHNR and FQNEAQ (reference sequence). CDR3 length: 16 residues. V lost 4 bases, J lost 5 bases, and 18 bases lay in between. This CDR3 reads CASSSWGLSGNNEQFF. The CDR3 DNA sequence: TGTGCCAGCAGCTCGTGGGGGCTAAGCGGTAACAATGAGCAGTTCTTC. Based on the CDR3 plus reference TRBV7-9 and TRBJ2-1, the full variable domain is DTGVSQNPRHKITKRGQNVTFRCDPISEHNRLYWYRQTLGQGPEFLTYFQNEAQLEKSRLLSDRFSAERPKGSFSTLEIQRTEQGDSAMYLCASSSWGLSGNNEQFFGPGTRLTVL.

The V call is TRBV29-1, the J call TRBJ2-1; 8 nucleotides align to TRBD2. J lost 3 bases, V lost 6 bases, and 4 bases had no gene match. The CDR3 runs to 13 residues. Germline CDR1 SQVTM, CDR2 ANQGSEA. Written as DNA, the CDR3 is TGCAGCGTAGCGGGACTAGGCTACAATGAGCAGTTCTTC. It codes for CSVAGLGYNEQFF.

The chain carries TRBV21-1 and TRBJ2-1; the D call in the table, TRBD2, was not verified against the DNA. TRBV21-1 is flagged as a pseudogene. The CDR3 runs 16 residues. The CDR3 loop reads CASSMEGLQPYNEQFF. CDR3 coding DNA: TGTGCCAGCAGTATGGAGGGACTACAACCTTACAATGAGCAGTTCTTC.

The J gene is TRBJ2-1, the V gene TRBV4-2; 10 bases line up with TRBD2. Losses at the gene ends were 3 bases for V and 0 bases for J; bases not matched to a gene: 5. This CDR3 is built from 17 residues. Per the germline V gene, CDR1 is LGHNA and CDR2 is YNFKEQ. Here the CDR3 DNA reads TGTGCCAGCAGCCAGGCAGCGGGAGGGAGCTCCTACAATGAGCAGTTCTTC. Amino acids: CASSQAAGGSSYNEQFF.

V is TRBV6-5 and J is TRBJ2-3; a possible D gene is TRBD1 (6 bases). The CDR3 covers 13 residues. Trimming removed 6 bases from V and 5 bases from J, with 12 bases in between. CDR1 and CDR2 from the germline V gene are MNHEY and SVGAGI. The CDR3 DNA reads as TGTGCCAGCAGCCTCGACAGGTTAGATACGCAGTATTTT. Translated, it gives CASSLDRLDTQYF.

Points on this clone: One end of the junction is discordant with germline, which a read error may explain. The V call is TRBV7-9, the J call TRBJ1-4, with D possibly matching TRBD1 (6 bases). CDR1 SEHNR and CDR2 FQNEAQ come from the germline V gene (reference sequence). The length of the CDR3 is 16 residues. This chain's CDR3 is CSSSRETGPYNEKLFF. In nucleotides, the CDR3 is TGTTCCAGCAGCCGAGAAACAGGGCCCTATAATGAAAAACTGTTTTTT.

The rearrangement uses TRBV19 and TRBJ2-7, with TRBD1 as a possible D gene (5 bases). Germline V gives CDR1 LNHDA, CDR2 SQIVND (reference sequence). V lost 2 bases and J 4 bases, leaving 12 bases between the germline ends. The CDR3 spans 14 residues. The CDR3 nucleotides read TGTGCCAGTAGTATATCAGGGCCAGGATACGAGCAGTACTTC. Protein: CASSISGPGYEQYF.

This chain uses TRBV30 with TRBJ2-5, with D possibly being TRBD1 (6 bases). The V end was cut by 4 bases, the J end by 5 bases, with 17 bases between. Germline V gene lookup returns CDR1 GTSNPN and CDR2 SVGIG (reference sequence). This CDR3 contains 14 residues. The CDR3 sequence is CAWIGQSYRETQYF. The DNA for the CDR3 is TGTGCCTGGATAGGACAGTCCTATCGGGAGACCCAGTACTTC.

Concerning this clone itself: Other DNA sequences in the same sample also yield this CDR3. The CDR3 spells CASSSGQNTGELFF. CDR3 bases: TGTGCCAGCAGTTCCGGACAGAACACCGGGGAGCTGTTTTTT. The rearrangement uses TRBV28 and TRBJ2-2; a possible D gene is TRBD1 (5 bases). Germline V gene data show CDR1 as MDHEN and CDR2 as SYDVKM. This CDR3 comprises 14 residues. V was trimmed by 4 bases and J by 1 base, leaving 7 bases between them.

The chain links TRBV4-2 to TRBJ2-3; 8 bases are shared with TRBD2. CDR1 is LGHNA, CDR2 YNFKEQ, per germline. Germline trimming cut 4 bases from V and 1 base from J; bases unmatched to any gene: 4. The CDR3 loop spans 15 amino acids. DNA of the CDR3: TGTGCCAGCAGCCTAAGTAGCGGGGGCACAGATACGCAGTATTTT. Residues: CASSLSSGGTDTQYF.

The chain is built from TRBV6-1 and TRBJ2-7; no definite D call. V lost 3 bases and J 1 base, leaving 16 bases between the germline ends. CDR3 length: 16 residues. CDR1 and CDR2 from the germline V gene are MNHNS and SASEGT. The CDR3 is CASSDRLFLLSYEQYF. In DNA form, the CDR3 reads TGTGCCAGCAGTGACCGTCTGTTCCTCCTGTCCTACGAGCAGTACTTC.

V gene TRBV29-1 combines with J gene TRBJ2-3, with 14 bases lining up with TRBD2. CDR1 is SQVTM and CDR2 is ANQGSEA in the germline V gene. CDR3 length equals 15 residues. Germline trimming cut 8 bases from V and 1 base from J; bases unmatched to any gene: 5. DNA of the CDR3: TGCAGCCCCGGGGGACTAGCGGGAGGCACAGATACGCAGTATTTT. Translation: CSPGGLAGGTDTQYF.

CDR3 region: CASSISGGSPSYEQYF. Here the CDR3 DNA reads TGTGCCAGTAGTATTTCAGGGGGGAGTCCATCCTACGAGCAGTACTTC. The chain has TRBV19 and TRBJ2-7, with D possibly being TRBD1 (7 bases). V lost 3 bases and J 1 base, leaving 16 bases between the germline ends. This CDR3 has 16 residues. Germline CDR1 reads LNHDA; CDR2 reads SQIVND (reference sequence).

The chain employs TRBV5-1 and TRBJ1-4; D not resolved. The CDR3 is 16 residues long. CDR1 SGHRS and CDR2 YFSETQ come from the germline V gene. V lost 0 bases and J lost 7, with 16 bases in between. The CDR3, as DNA: TGCGCCAGCAGCTTGGGTGTAGGCTCAGGTAGTGAAAAACTGTTTTTT. Protein product: CASSLGVGSGSEKLFF.

V gene TRBV5-1 combines with J gene TRBJ2-1; 10 bases align to TRBD2. Germline assignment: CDR1 SGHRS and CDR2 YFSETQ. The trim removed 4 bases at V and 6 bases at J, leaving 10 bases unmatched. The CDR3 has 16 amino acids. As DNA, the CDR3 is TGCGCCAGCAGCCCCATAGCGGGGGGCCAGGGCAATGAGCAGTTCTTC. Translation gives CASSPIAGGQGNEQFF.

The chain combines TRBV18 with TRBJ2-7; the match to TRBD2 covers 9 bases. Trimming removed 5 bases from V and 5 bases from J; junction bases left unmatched: 13. Germline V gene sequence: CDR1 KGHSH, CDR2 LQKENI. The CDR3 runs 16 residues. The CDR3, as DNA: TGTGCCAGCTCAACTTCCGGGACTAGCTTTATCCACGAGCAGTACTTC. Translated, it gives CASSTSGTSFIHEQYF. The entire variable domain, with the rest obtained from reference TRBV18 and TRBJ2-7, is as follows: NAGVMQNPRHLVRRRGQEARLRCSPMKGHSHVYWYRQLPEEGLKFMVYLQKENIIDESGMPKERFSAEFPKEGPSILRIQQVVRGDSAAYFCASSTSGTSFIHEQYFGPGTRLTVT.

The genes are TRBV4-1 and TRBJ1-6, with D possibly TRBD1 on 5 matching bases. The CDR3 consists of 19 residues. The germline V gene encodes CDR1 MGHRA and CDR2 YSYEKL. V was cut by 1 base and J by 3 bases, with 19 bases left in between. The DNA of the CDR3 is TGCGCCAGCAGCCAAGGCCCCCCGACAGAAACCTTCTATAATTCACCCCTCCACTTT. It encodes CASSQGPPTETFYNSPLHF.

The V call is TRBV29-1, the J call TRBJ2-5, with 11 bases identical to TRBD1. The DNA end is a closer match to TRBJ2-7, so the J assignment may be wrong. Germline V gene lookup returns CDR1 SQVTM and CDR2 ANQGSEA. The CDR3 covers 13 residues. CDR3 protein: CSARTGGLYEQYF. For the CDR3, the DNA is TGCAGCGCACGGACAGGGGGCCTCTACGAGCAGTACTTC.

The chain couples TRBV7-2 to TRBJ2-7; 14 bases line up with TRBD2. The CDR3 extends over 16 amino acids. The germline gives CDR1 SGHTA, CDR2 FQGNSA. Trimming took 5 bases from V and 4 from J; bases not matched to a gene: 7. CDR3 in amino acids: CASSTGRTSGRYEQYF. The CDR3, as DNA: TGTGCCAGCAGCACCGGACGGACTAGCGGGAGGTACGAGCAGTACTTC.

With regard to this clone: Germline and junction disagree at one end, which may indicate a read error. Other DNA sequences from this sample encode an identical CDR3 as well. The chain employs TRBV6-5 and TRBJ2-7; D is unclear. The germline gives CDR1 MNHEY, CDR2 SVGAGI. The CDR3 contains 14 residues. CDR3 bases: TGTGCCAGCAGTCGCAGTGAGGAGACCTACGCGCAGTACTTC. Protein product: CASSRSEETYAQYF.

This chain links TRBV2 with TRBJ2-3; weak D call: TRBD1 (5 bases). The CDR3 contains 15 residues. In germline, CDR1 is SNHLY, CDR2 FYNNEI. Trimming stripped 5 bases from V and 0 bases from J, with 12 bases between. The DNA of the CDR3 is TGTGCCAGCAGTTGGTCCAGGGCCAGCACAGATACGCAGTATTTT. Amino acids: CASSWSRASTDTQYF.

The CDR3 DNA sequence: TGTGCCAGCTCACCACTCCAGGACAGCTATTTCTCCGAGCAGTACTTC. Translating it yields CASSPLQDSYFSEQYF. The chain joins TRBV18 to TRBJ2-7, with D maybe TRBD1 (6 bases). The length of the CDR3 is 16 residues. CDR1 is KGHSH, CDR2 LQKENI, per germline. Trimming removed 1 base at V and 6 bases at J, with 19 bases between.

V gene TRBV10-3 combines with J gene TRBJ2-3, with a possible D match to TRBD2 (5 bases). In germline, CDR1 is ENHRY, CDR2 SYGVKD. V was trimmed by 8 bases and J by 2 bases, leaving 17 bases between them. The CDR3 contains 15 residues. Written as DNA, the CDR3 is TGTGCCATCCAGCGGAGCGATCCCTACACAGATACGCAGTATTTT. Its translation: CAIQRSDPYTDTQYF.

This sequence joins TRBV11-1 and TRBJ2-7; 8 bases map to TRBD1. CDR3 length: 14 residues. From germline, CDR1 is SGHAT and CDR2 FQDESV (reference sequence). V gave up 5 bases and J gave up 1 base; unmatched junction bases: 4. The chain's CDR3 is CASSPRTGSYEQYF. The DNA of the CDR3 is TGTGCCAGCAGCCCCCGGACAGGGTCCTACGAGCAGTACTTC. Variable domain in full (rest from reference TRBV11-1 and TRBJ2-7): EAEVAQSPRYKITEKSQAVAFWCDPISGHATLYWYRQILGQGPELLVQFQDESVVDDSQLPKDRFSAERLKGVDSTLKIQPAELGDSAMYLCASSPRTGSYEQYFGPGTRLTVT.

V and J are TRBV18 and TRBJ2-6; D remains unclear. The germline CDR1 and CDR2 sequences are KGHSH and LQKENI. The V end lost 6 bases, the J end lost 0 bases, and 6 bases lay between the germline ends. The CDR3 length is 14 residues. CDR3 bases: TGTGCCAGCTCGACGGGCTCTGGGGCCAACGTCCTGACTTTC. It yields the protein CASSTGSGANVLTF.

In this sample, this clone turned up once. The chain recombines TRBV5-1 with TRBJ1-6; TRBD1 aligns across 8 bases. Germline lookup yields CDR1 SGHRS and CDR2 YFSETQ. Trimming removed 2 bases from V and 0 bases from J; junction bases left unmatched: 4. This CDR3 contains 17 residues. The CDR3 DNA is TGCGCCAGCAGCTTAGGGGACAGGAGCTCCTATAATTCACCCCTCCACTTT. It translates to CASSLGDRSSYNSPLHF.